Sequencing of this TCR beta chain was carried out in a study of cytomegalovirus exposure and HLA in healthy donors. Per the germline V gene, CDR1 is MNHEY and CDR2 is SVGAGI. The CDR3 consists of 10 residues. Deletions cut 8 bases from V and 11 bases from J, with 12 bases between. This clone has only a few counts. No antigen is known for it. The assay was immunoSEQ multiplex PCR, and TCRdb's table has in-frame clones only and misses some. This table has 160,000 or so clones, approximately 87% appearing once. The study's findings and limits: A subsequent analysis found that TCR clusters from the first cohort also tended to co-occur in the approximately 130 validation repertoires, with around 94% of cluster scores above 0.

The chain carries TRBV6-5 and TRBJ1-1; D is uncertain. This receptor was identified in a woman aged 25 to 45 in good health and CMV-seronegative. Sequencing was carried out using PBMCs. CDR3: CASVRLDAFF. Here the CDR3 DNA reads TGTGCCAGCGTTAGACTTGATGCTTTCTTT.